This T cell receptor beta chain was sequenced during a study of cytomegalovirus exposure and HLA in healthy donors. The CDR3 is made up of 15 amino acids. In germline, CDR1 is MNHEY, CDR2 SVGAGI. The J segment lost 3 bases and the V segment lost 2 bases, leaving 3 bases of the junction unmatched. TCRdb's table, derived via immunoSEQ multiplex PCR, lists solely in-frame clones and lacks some. The sample consists of over 150,000 clones, 85% to 90% of them appearing once. The TCR was taken from a human donor in good health. Sample: PBMCs. The chain uses TRBV6-5 and TRBJ2-3; 9 bases map to TRBD1. CDR3 amino acids: CASSYMGQGTDTQYF. DNA of the CDR3: TGTGCCAGCAGTTACATGGGACAGGGTACAGATACGCAGTATTTT.